These 3 T cell receptor beta chains originate from one sample sequenced in a study of patients and donors after allogeneic stem cell transplantation. MiXCR, applied by TCRdb to the RT-PCR reads, yields one record per CDR3 protein. The sample carries around 150,000 distinct CDR3 sequences, over 30% recorded once. The specimen was blood, either unsorted or a sorted T cell fraction (not recorded which). These receptors came from a human donor who was either an allogeneic HSCT recipient or a stem cell or donor lymphocyte infusion donor (not recorded which). It is not recorded whose cells these are; they may come from a transplant donor.

The chain joins TRBV12-3 or TRBV12-4 to TRBJ2-2, with TRBD1 matching 9 bases. Trimming took 6 bases from V and 5 from J; bases not matched to a gene: 10. The CDR3 is 16 amino acids. In DNA form, the CDR3 reads TGTGCCAGCAGCCATGGCGGGACAGGGAGGACCGGGGAGCTGTTTTTT. It yields the protein CASSHGGTGRTGELFF.

This chain's CDR3 is CASSYTGDLGNTIYF. In DNA, the CDR3 is TGTGCCAGCAGTTACACCGGGGACCTTGGAAACACCATATATTTT. The gene calls are TRBV6-2 or TRBV6-3 and TRBJ1-3; weak D call: TRBD1 (5 bases). The CDR3 totals 15 residues. V was cut by 2 bases and J by 3 bases, with 11 bases left in between. Germline CDR1 and CDR2: MNHEY and SVGEGT.

This clonotype was seen only a few times. V is TRBV6-5 and J is TRBJ1-4, with D unclear. The CDR3 runs to 14 residues. Trimming removed 5 bases at V and 4 bases at J, with 11 bases between. CDR1 MNHEY and CDR2 SVGAGI come from the germline V gene. In DNA, the CDR3 is TGTGCCAGCAGTACCGGGAGCCTTAATGAAAAACTGTTTTTT. Protein: CASSTGSLNEKLFF.